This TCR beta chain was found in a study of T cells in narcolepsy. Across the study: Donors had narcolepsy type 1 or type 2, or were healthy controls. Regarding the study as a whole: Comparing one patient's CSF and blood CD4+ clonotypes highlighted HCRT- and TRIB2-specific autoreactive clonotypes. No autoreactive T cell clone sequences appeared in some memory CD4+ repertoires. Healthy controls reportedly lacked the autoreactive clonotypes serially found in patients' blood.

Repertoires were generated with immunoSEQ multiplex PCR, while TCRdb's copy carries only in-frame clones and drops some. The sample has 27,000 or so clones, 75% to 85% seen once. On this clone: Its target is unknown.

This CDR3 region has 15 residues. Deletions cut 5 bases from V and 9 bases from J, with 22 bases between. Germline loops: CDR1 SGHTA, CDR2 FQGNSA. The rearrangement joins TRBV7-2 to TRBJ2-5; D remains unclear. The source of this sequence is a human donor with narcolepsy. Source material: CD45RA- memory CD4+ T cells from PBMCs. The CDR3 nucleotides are TGTGCCAGCAGCATACAGCGTGGCGTTGAGGCGGCCCAGTACTTC. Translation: CASSIQRGVEAAQYF.